The T cell receptor (beta chain) under discussion was sequenced for a study of OX40 agonist ivuxolimab in advanced cancers. Study summary: Past anti-PD-1, anti-PD-L1 or anti-CTLA-4 therapy was accepted, and 40% to 45% had received some.

Notes on this clone: Its antigen is not identified.

Study conclusions and caveats: The authors also found low normalized T-cell clonal expansion in some nonresponders.

TCRdb's table, derived via immunoSEQ multiplex PCR, lists solely in-frame clones and lacks some. The sample consists of about 12,000 clones, approximately 69% of them appearing once. The TCR sequence derives from an adult with an advanced solid tumor such as melanoma, head and neck, liver or kidney cancer. Source: CD4+ or CD8+ T cells sorted from blood, taken in a trial of the OX40 agonist ivuxolimab.

The CDR3 nucleotides read TGTGCCAGCAGAGCAAGTCTCGGCTCCTACGAGCAGTACTTC. Translated: CASRASLGSYEQYF. The J gene is TRBJ2-7, the V gene TRBV28; D is unclear. The CDR3 totals 14 residues. The V end was cut by 6 bases, the J end by 0 bases, with 12 bases between. Germline assignment: CDR1 MDHEN and CDR2 SYDVKM.